These 15 T cell receptor beta chains were all obtained from the same sample, sequenced in a study of cytomegalovirus exposure and HLA in healthy donors. PCR primers comprised 60 Vbeta and 13 Jbeta primers. Assay: immunoSEQ multiplex PCR; the TCRdb copy retains only in-frame clones and omits some. The data show 200,000 or so clones, around 80% seen once. Sequenced material: PBMCs. The receptors derive from a male donor in good health and CMV-seronegative.

This clone has a handful of counts. This rearrangement joins TRBV7-3 to TRBJ2-1; possible D gene TRBD2, 5 bases. V was shortened by 6 bases and J by 7 bases, with 19 bases between the two germline ends. Germline V gene sequence: CDR1 SGHTA, CDR2 FQGTGA. The CDR3 spans 15 residues. The CDR3 spells CASRPGSAAANEQFF. As DNA, the CDR3 is TGTGCCAGCAGACCCGGGTCCGCAGCGGCAAATGAGCAGTTCTTC.

The chain uses TRBV19 and TRBJ2-1, with TRBD2 matching over 7 bases. Germline CDR1 and CDR2: LNHDA and SQIVND (reference sequence). CDR3 length: 14 amino acids. After removal of 7 bases from V and 5 bases from J, the junction contained 8 bases not matched to a gene. This CDR3 reads CASTSSGANNEQFF. The DNA for the CDR3 is TGTGCCAGTACTTCTAGCGGAGCGAACAATGAGCAGTTCTTC.

This rearrangement joins TRBV7-2 to TRBJ2-2, with TRBD2 identical over 9 bases. Trimming took 5 bases from V and 4 from J; bases not matched to a gene: 8. The length of the CDR3 is 16 residues. CDR1 and CDR2 (germline): SGHTA, FQGNSA. Here the CDR3 reads CASSRSGRRSTGELFF. In DNA form, the CDR3 reads TGTGCCAGCAGCCGTAGCGGGAGAAGAAGCACCGGGGAGCTGTTTTTT.

This clone appeared a single time. The genes are TRBV7-9 and TRBJ2-3; TRBD2 is a possible D gene (5 bases). This CDR3 region has 16 residues. Germline CDR1 and CDR2: SEHNR and FQNEAQ (reference sequence). V was pared by 5 bases and J by 1 base, with 16 bases between. This chain's CDR3 is CASSLGDRGGTDTQYF. In nucleotides, the CDR3 is TGTGCCAGCAGCCTTGGCGATCGGGGTGGCACAGATACGCAGTATTTT.

J is TRBJ2-3 and V is TRBV5-1; 7 bases match TRBD2. The V and J ends lost 10 bases and 0 bases, in that order; junction bases with no gene match: 14. The CDR3 spans 16 residues. Germline-derived CDR1 and CDR2 are SGHRS and YFSETQ. CDR3 bases: TGCGCCCCTCGGGGGGATCGGGGAGATAGCACAGATACGCAGTATTTT. Amino acids: CAPRGDRGDSTDTQYF. Complete variable domain (other parts from reference TRBV5-1 and TRBJ2-3): KAGVTQTPRYLIKTRGQQVTLSCSPISGHRSVSWYQQTPGQGLQFLFEYFSETQRNKGNFPGRFSGRQFSNSRSEMNVSTLELGDSALYLCAPRGDRGDSTDTQYFGPGTRLTVL.

V is TRBV4-1 and J is TRBJ2-5, with D maybe TRBD1 (6 bases). Germline assignment: CDR1 MGHRA and CDR2 YSYEKL. There are 16 residues in the CDR3. V lost 2 bases, J lost 0 bases, and 13 bases lay in between. CDR3 coding DNA: TGCGCCAGCAGCCAAACCCGAACAGGGAACCAAGAGACCCAGTACTTC. Translating gives CASSQTRTGNQETQYF.

Here the CDR3 DNA reads TGTGCAAGTCGCCTATTCCGGACAGGAGGAGGCAATCAGCCCCAGCATTTT. This translates into CASRLFRTGGGNQPQHF. This chain links TRBV12-2 with TRBJ1-5; the tabulated D call, TRBD1, remains unverified against the DNA. TRBV12-2 is an annotated pseudogene. The CDR3 consists of 17 residues.

This chain links TRBV27 with TRBJ2-7, with 13 bases aligning to TRBD2. In germline, CDR1 is MNHEY, CDR2 SMNVEV (reference sequence). The CDR3 runs 15 residues. V lost 5 bases and J lost 7; bases outside the gene matches: 8. The CDR3 region is CASSQGLAGAGEQYF. The CDR3 coding sequence is TGTGCCAGCAGTCAAGGACTAGCGGGAGCAGGGGAGCAGTACTTC.

The chain recombines TRBV29-1 with TRBJ2-7, with D tentatively TRBD1 (6 bases). CDR1 is SQVTM and CDR2 is ANQGSEA in the germline V gene. Trimming shortened V by 6 bases and J by 0 bases, and 15 bases separated the two germline ends. The CDR3 sequence is 14 residues long. CDR3 sequence: CSVYTGTPSYEQYF. In nucleotides, the CDR3 is TGCAGCGTCTACACCGGGACACCCTCCTACGAGCAGTACTTC.

The V call is TRBV7-3, the J call TRBJ2-3, with 11 nucleotides matching TRBD2. Germline V gene lookup returns CDR1 SGHTA and CDR2 FQGTGA. With 5 bases clipped from V and 0 bases from J, the junction kept 10 bases outside the gene matches. This CDR3 spans 18 amino acids. CDR3: CASSESLAGEASTDTQYF. CDR3 DNA: TGTGCCAGCAGCGAGTCACTAGCGGGAGAGGCAAGCACAGATACGCAGTATTTT.

The chain links TRBV9 to TRBJ1-1; the D gene is possibly TRBD1 (5 bases). V lost 4 bases and J 4 bases, leaving 17 bases between the germline ends. Germline-derived CDR1 and CDR2 are SGDLS and YYNGEE. CDR3 size: 15 residues. For the CDR3, the DNA is TGTGCCAGCAGCCCCTTCGAGGGCGGGGCCACTGAAGCTTTCTTT. It is translated as CASSPFEGGATEAFF.

The rearrangement uses TRBV29-1 and TRBJ2-5, with 11 nucleotides matching TRBD1. Germline V gives CDR1 SQVTM, CDR2 ANQGSEA. This CDR3 has 14 residues. The V gene end was trimmed by 7 bases and the J gene end by 11 bases; junction bases not matched to a gene: 15. The CDR3 here is CSAEGTGGTLEQYF. In nucleotides, the CDR3 is TGCAGCGCCGAGGGGACAGGGGGGACGTTGGAGCAGTACTTC.

This clone was counted between two and nine times. The chain uses TRBV2 and TRBJ2-7, with D perhaps TRBD1 (6 bases). Germline CDR1 reads SNHLY; CDR2 reads FYNNEI. This CDR3 has 13 amino acids. V gave up 6 bases and J gave up 3 bases, with 12 bases separating them. This CDR3 is CASRRLQGYEQYF. The DNA of the CDR3 is TGTGCCAGCAGGCGACTACAGGGCTACGAGCAGTACTTC.

The chain joins TRBV29-1 to TRBJ1-3, with TRBD1 matching over 8 bases. This CDR3 is 12 amino acids long. J lost 5 bases, V lost 6 bases, and 3 bases had no gene match. Per the germline V gene, CDR1 is SQVTM and CDR2 is ANQGSEA. Written as DNA, the CDR3 is TGCAGCGTGGGACAGGTAAGAAACACCATATATTTT. It specifies CSVGQVRNTIYF. Drawing the rest from reference TRBV29-1 and TRBJ1-3, the complete variable domain is SAVISQKPSRDICQRGTSLTIQCQVDSQVTMMFWYRQQPGQSLTLIATANQGSEATYESGFVIDKFPISRPNLTFSTLTVSNMSPEDSSIYLCSVGQVRNTIYFGEGSWLTVV.

The chain employs TRBV19 and TRBJ1-1; the match to TRBD1 covers 8 bases. The J segment lost 1 base and the V segment lost 3 bases, leaving 10 bases of the junction unmatched. Germline CDR1 LNHDA, CDR2 SQIVND (reference sequence). This CDR3 has 17 amino acids. The CDR3 DNA follows: TGTGCCAGTAGTATTCCCGGACAGGGTGCCCCGAACACTGAAGCTTTCTTT. Protein product: CASSIPGQGAPNTEAFF.